Listed here is a single T cell receptor (beta chain). The specificity of this receptor is unknown. The record has no base qualities; no much larger clone is one base away. The data were taken from a study of blood T cell repertoires in COVID-19 (dated by TCRdb to about 2020). With respect to the entire study: The collaborator samples originated in the United States, Italy and Spain and spanned the acute and convalescent phases of COVID-19. The sample metadata nearly always contained a de-identified subject ID, COVID-19 status, age in years and sex. Where HLA class I and class II types were available, the types were taken from metadata supplied by the sample provider, not from assay-based typing. The repertoires were released in a freely available public database meant as a resource for research on the immune response to SARS-CoV-2. The material from the prospective study consisted of cDNA or gDNA derived from T cells, B-cell-depleted T cells, or PBMCs. Samples were obtained from the ongoing ImmuneRACE study (first 160 participants) and from 1,000 to 1,500 subjects provided by 6 global collaborators. Deeply sampled blood TCRbeta repertoires from subjects exposed to, actively infected with, or recovered from COVID-19 were included in the dataset. What the research found in general, with its limitations: The amount of clinical and demographic metadata varied by source and participant and was provided uncurated.

The collaborating institutions used their own protocols to collect whole blood in K2EDTA tubes. For TCRbeta analysis, collaborators shipped samples in one of three forms: frozen whole blood, isolated PBMCs, or DNA extracted from either of those sample types. V loses 0 bases, J loses 3 bases, and the germline ends lie 10 bases apart. Including cysteine and phenylalanine, the CDR3 has 15 amino acids. Only the CDR3 region is kept as DNA, spanning 45 bases read in frame from base 1. CDR1 is given as SGHTA and CDR2 as FQGTGA, both from the germline V gene. TCRbeta CDR3 regions were amplified from genomic DNA by means of the immunoSEQ Assay, a bias-controlled multiplex PCR. Concerning the study's data processing: Nucleated cell counts per sample were estimated from amplification of reference gene primers within the assay. To quantify the absolute abundance of each unique TCRbeta CDR3 rearrangement, sequence reads were collapsed and filtered. Productive Simpson clonality was computed per sample as the square root of Simpson's diversity index over productive rearrangements. Sourced from immuneACCESS, this table was stored by TCRdb with only in-frame sequences that have V and J called. A share of the clones is absent; for the studies checked, an unresolved V gene accounts for under half, and the remainder has no known explanation. V, J and clone size were drawn from that table, and D and trimming were deduced from the DNA. Within this sample are 220,000 or so clones, with about 80% of them counted one time only. The ten largest make up less than 2.5% of the sample.

The sample taken for sequencing was peripheral blood. The sequence is built from TRBV7-3 and TRBJ2-3, and perhaps TRBD1 as D gene, on 5 matching bases. The receptor comes from a woman between 55 and 75 years old with acute or convalescent COVID-19. Read as DNA, the sequence is TGTGCCAGCAGCTTAACGTTAACAGGAACAGATACGCAGTATTTT. Its translation reads: CASSLTLTGTDTQYF.